This T cell receptor (beta chain) was sequenced during a study of siplizumab effects on memory and regulatory T cells (dated by TCRdb to the late 2010s). Regarding the research as a whole: The study examined how the anti-CD2 antibody siplizumab affects alloreactive T-cell subsets in allogeneic mixed lymphocyte reactions built from human PBMCs.

The library was built by means of the immunoSEQ multiplex PCR assay. Some 100,000 TCR templates per sample were assayed by the deep sequencing platform. Genomic DNA extracted from sorted T cells was used for TCRbeta CDR3 sequencing. The authors' analysis ran thus. The R programming language was used for clonal analysis of TCRbeta CDR3 data. Unstimulated samples were compared with post-reaction CFSE-low samples to define alloreactive CD4+ and CD8+ clones. By matching sequences to the repertoires of sorted unstimulated Treg and non-Treg cells, each alloreactive CD4+ clone was assigned a regulatory or non-regulatory origin. The table was pulled from immuneACCESS by TCRdb, which kept in-frame rearrangements only. Such tables lose some clones; where checked, under half of the loss comes from unresolved V genes, and the rest has no known cause. That table is the source of V, J and clone size, and D and trimming were worked out from the DNA. Across this sample there are about 110,000 clones, with roughly 91% seen only once. Jointly, the top ten make up about 0.34% of the sample.

Findings and caveats that apply to the study as a whole: Greater diversity appeared to be present in unstimulated naive T cells than in memory T cells, and a substantial contribution to the alloresponse seemed to be made by naive cells. Because sequences at frequencies below about 10^-5 were poorly captured, only a minor fraction of alloreactive clones could be mapped back to unstimulated subsets. In reactions with siplizumab, an average of 68.8% of mappable alloreactive CD4+ clones were Treg-derived, compared with roughly 30% in control reactions. Whether proliferating Tregs from siplizumab cultures actually had suppressive function was not functionally confirmed. For roughly 80-96% of proliferating CD4+ or CD8+ clones, no naive or memory phenotype could be assigned. The cumulative frequency of alloreactive sequences traceable to unstimulated CD4+ memory T cells was significantly reduced by siplizumab.

Concerning this clone: Its antigen specificity is not known. No much larger clone is present one base from it, and per-base qualities are unavailable.

Reading from cysteine to phenylalanine, the CDR3 counts 13 amino acids. The retained sequence is limited to the CDR3, 39 bases, with the frame set at the first base. Trimming removed 1 base from V and 5 bases from J, leaving 8 bases between the germline ends. As encoded in the germline V gene (reference sequence), CDR1 is LNHDA while CDR2 is SQIVND. Sorted unstimulated T cells and proliferating T cells recovered from mixed lymphocyte reactions were subjected to TCRbeta CDR3 sequencing. Fresh whole blood from roughly nine HLA-typed healthy donors was used as the source from which PBMCs were isolated.

Recombination linked TRBV19 to TRBJ1-1, with TRBD1 as a weak D call on 6 bases. The receptor was derived from a human donor in good health. The specimen sequenced was CD4+ T cells sorted from blood. The nucleotides are TGTGCCAGTAGTATAGCTCAGGGGACTGAAGCTTTCTTT. It translates as CASSIAQGTEAFF. Beyond the CDR3, the reference TRBV19 and TRBJ1-1 genes provide the residues; the full variable domain reads: DGGITQSPKYLFRKEGQNVTLSCEQNLNHDAMYWYRQDPGQGLRLIYYSQIVNDFQKGDIAEGYSVSREKKESFPLTVTSAQKNPTAFYLCASSIAQGTEAFFGQGTRLTVV.